The present entry profiles one TCR beta chain with its context. Its antigen is as yet unknown. CDR3 size: 15 residues. Germline CDR1 reads LGHNA; CDR2 reads YSLEER. Trimming shortened V by 0 bases and J by 0 bases, and 8 bases separated the two germline ends. This entry belongs to a study of regulatory dendritic cells for organ transplantation. Findings of the study overall: Regulatory dendritic cells appeared to expand memory CD8+ clones less than mature ones. Naive T cells showed high diversity, memory cells less, memory CD8+ least.

Libraries were prepared by immunoSEQ multiplex PCR; TCRdb keeps only in-frame clonotypes and omits some of them. The table has about 30,000 clones, 70% to 90% seen once. The chain recombines TRBV4-3 with TRBJ1-1, with unresolved D. Sequencing was done on a sample of naive CD4+ T cells from blood. Described subset: CD45RA+ naive T cells. This clonotype was sampled from a human donor in good health. Here the CDR3 DNA reads TGCGCCAGCAGCCAAGATTTACGTCTGAACACTGAAGCTTTCTTT. Translating it yields CASSQDLRLNTEAFF.